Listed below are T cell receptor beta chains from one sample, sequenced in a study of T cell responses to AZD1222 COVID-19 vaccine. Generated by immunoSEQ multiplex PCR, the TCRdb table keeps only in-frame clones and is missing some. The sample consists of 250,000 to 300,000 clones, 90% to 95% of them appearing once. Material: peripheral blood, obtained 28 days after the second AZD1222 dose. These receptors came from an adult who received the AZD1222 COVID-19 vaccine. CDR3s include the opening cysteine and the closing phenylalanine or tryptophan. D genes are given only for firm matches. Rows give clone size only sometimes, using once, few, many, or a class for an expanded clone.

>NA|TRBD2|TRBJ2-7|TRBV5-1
TGCGCCAGCAGCTTTAGGACTAGCGGGAGTCCCTACGAGCAGTACTTC
CASSFRTSGSPYEQYF
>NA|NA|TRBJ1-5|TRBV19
TGTGCCAGTAGAAAGGACATCGCGCTATATAGCAATCAGCCCCAGCATTTT
CASRKDIALYSNQPQHF
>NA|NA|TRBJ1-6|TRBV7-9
TGTGCCAGCAGGCCCCTCGAGGACGGCGCATATTCACCCCTCCACTTT
CASRPLEDGAYSPLHF
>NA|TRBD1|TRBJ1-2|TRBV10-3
TGTGCCATCAGTGACTCGCAGGGGGCGCTTAGGGGCTACACCTTC
CAISDSQGALRGYTF
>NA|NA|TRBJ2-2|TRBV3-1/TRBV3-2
TGTGCCAGCGGGAACACCGGGGAGCTGTTTTTT
CASGNTGELFF
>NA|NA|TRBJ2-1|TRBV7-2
TGTGCCAGCAGCTTCCCCGGGCACAACAATGAGCAGTTCTTC
CASSFPGHNNEQFF
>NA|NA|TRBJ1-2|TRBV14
TGTGCCAGCAGCCCTGGACAGAGCTATGGCTACACCTTC
CASSPGQSYGYTF
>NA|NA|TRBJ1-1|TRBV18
TGTGCCAGCTCACCACCGACGCGGGATGTGGCTTTCTTT
CASSPPTRDVAFF
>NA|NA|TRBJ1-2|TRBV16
TGTGCCAGCAGCCAAGGGGCAGGTGGCTACACCTTC
CASSQGAGGYTF
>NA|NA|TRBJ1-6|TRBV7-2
TGTGCCAGCAGCTTCCGGGACGGAAATTCACCCCTCCACTTT
CASSFRDGNSPLHF
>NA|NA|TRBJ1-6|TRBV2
NA
CASSSSRPLHF
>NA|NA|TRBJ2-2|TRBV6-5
TGTGCCAGCAGTTCTACGACTTACACCGGGGAGCTGTTTTTT
CASSSTTYTGELFF
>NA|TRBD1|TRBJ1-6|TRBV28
TGTGCCAGCAGTTTCACAGGGGCTCGAAATTCACCCCTCCACTTT
CASSFTGARNSPLHF
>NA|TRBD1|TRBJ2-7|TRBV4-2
TGTGCCAGCAGCCAAGAGAGGGACAGTTCCTACGAGCAGTACTTC
CASSQERDSSYEQYF
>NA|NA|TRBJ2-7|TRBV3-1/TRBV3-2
TGTGCCAGCAGCCGGGGGGCGCGGAATTACGAGCAGTACTTC
CASSRGARNYEQYF
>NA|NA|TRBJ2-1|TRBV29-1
TGCAGCGTCCATCTCAGCTCCTACAATGAGCAGTTCTTC
CSVHLSSYNEQFF
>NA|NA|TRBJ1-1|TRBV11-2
TGTGCCAGCAGCTACCGGACGGCGAACACTGAAGCTTTCTTT
CASSYRTANTEAFF
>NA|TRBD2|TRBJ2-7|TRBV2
TGTGCCAGCAGCGACTGGACTAGCGGGACCTACGAGCAGTACTTC
CASSDWTSGTYEQYF
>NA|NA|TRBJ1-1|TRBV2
TGTGCCAGCAGAGACGACAGGAAAGAAGCTTTCTTT
CASRDDRKEAFF
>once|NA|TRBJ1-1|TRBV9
TGTGCCAGCAGCGTAAGATCGTCAAACACTGAAGCTTTCTTT
CASSVRSSNTEAFF
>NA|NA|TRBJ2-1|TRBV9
TGTGCCAGCAGCGTGGGACTTCAGGAGCAGTTCTTC
CASSVGLQEQFF
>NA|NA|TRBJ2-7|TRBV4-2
TGTGCCAGCAGCCAAGACGGGAACAGCCCCTACGAGCAGTACTTC
CASSQDGNSPYEQYF
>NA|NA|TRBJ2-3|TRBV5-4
TGTGCCAGCAGCTTGGAAGGGTGGGCCACAGATACGCAGTATTTT
CASSLEGWATDTQYF
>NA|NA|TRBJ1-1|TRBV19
TGTGCCAGTAGTATTAGGACTTCTGAAGCTTTCTTT
CASSIRTSEAFF
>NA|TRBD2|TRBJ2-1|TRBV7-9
TGTGCCAGCAGCTCGGGGGGGCGACCGGAGAATGAGCAGTTCTTC
CASSSGGRPENEQFF
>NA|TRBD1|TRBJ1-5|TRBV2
TGTGCCAGCGGGGGACAGAGCAATCAGCCCCAGCATTTT
CASGGQSNQPQHF
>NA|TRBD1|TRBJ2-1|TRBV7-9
TGTGCCAGCAGCCCAGGGGACAGCGGGTTCTTC
CASSPGDSGFF
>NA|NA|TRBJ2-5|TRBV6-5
TGTGCCAGCAGTTCCAGATCCCTCAGCGTACAGTACTTC
CASSSRSLSVQYF
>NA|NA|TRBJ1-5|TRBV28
TGTGCCAGCAGAAGTACAGGGTATCAGCCCCAGCATTTT
CASRSTGYQPQHF
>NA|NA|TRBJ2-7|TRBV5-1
TGCGCCAGCAGCTTGGCCCCGGGATATGGTGGCGAGCAGTACTTC
CASSLAPGYGGEQYF
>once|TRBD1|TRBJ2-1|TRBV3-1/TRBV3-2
TGTGCCAGCAGCCAAGGTTGGCAGGGGGCGCGGTACAATGAGCAGTTCTTC
CASSQGWQGARYNEQFF
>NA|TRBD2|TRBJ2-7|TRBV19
TGTGCCAGTAGTATTACTAGCGGGGACTACGAGCAGTACTTC
CASSITSGDYEQYF
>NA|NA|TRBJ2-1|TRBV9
TGTGCCAGCAGCGTTCGGGACTCCTTGAATGAGCAGTTCTTC
CASSVRDSLNEQFF
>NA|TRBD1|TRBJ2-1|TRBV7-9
TGTGCCAGCAGCCCCGACAGGGGAAAAAATGAGCAGTTCTTC
CASSPDRGKNEQFF
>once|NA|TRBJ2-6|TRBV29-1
TGCAGCGTTGAAGACCTGAGGGGGGCCAACGTCCTGACTTTC
CSVEDLRGANVLTF
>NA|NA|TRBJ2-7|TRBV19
TGTGCCAGTAGTACTCGGACGACCCCCTTACCTTACGAGCAGTACTTC
CASSTRTTPLPYEQYF
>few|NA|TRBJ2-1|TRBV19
TGTGCCAGTAGTATAAGGGTGGTGGCGGGGACCTCCTACAATGAGCAGTTCTTC
CASSIRVVAGTSYNEQFF
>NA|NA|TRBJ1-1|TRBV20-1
TGCAGTGCTAGTGGGGGAGGGGTCACTGAAGCTTTCTTT
CSASGGGVTEAFF
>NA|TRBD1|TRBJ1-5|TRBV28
TGTGCCAGCAGGACCAGGGGGCTTCAGCCCCAGCATTTT
CASRTRGLQPQHF
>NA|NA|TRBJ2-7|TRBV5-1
TGCGCCAGCAGCTTGGCTGGGGACCTTTGGGAGCAGTACTTC
CASSLAGDLWEQYF
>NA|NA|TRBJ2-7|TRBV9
TGTGCCAGCAGCTCTCTCGACGGCGGGGCTTCCTACGAGCAGTACTTC
CASSSLDGGASYEQYF
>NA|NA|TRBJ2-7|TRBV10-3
TGTGCCATCAGTGGTGCCCAAACCCCCTACGAGCAGTACTTC
CAISGAQTPYEQYF
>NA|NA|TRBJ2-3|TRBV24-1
TGTGCCACCAGTGACGGGGGCATGACTAGCACAGATACGCAGTATTTT
CATSDGGMTSTDTQYF
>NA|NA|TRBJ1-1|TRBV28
TGTGCCAGCGCCCCAGGGGACCAGAACACTGAAGCTTTCTTT
CASAPGDQNTEAFF
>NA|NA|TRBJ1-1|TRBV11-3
TGTGCCAGCAGCTCGGGGGACGGTGAAGCTTTCTTT
CASSSGDGEAFF
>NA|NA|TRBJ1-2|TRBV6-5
TGTGCCAGCAGTTACTCGGCGTTGAGGGGCTACACCTTC
CASSYSALRGYTF
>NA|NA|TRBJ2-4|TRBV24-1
TGTGCCACCAGTGCCGGGGTTGGAAACATTCAGTACTTC
CATSAGVGNIQYF
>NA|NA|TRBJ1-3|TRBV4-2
TGTGCCAGCAGCCAGGATATTGCTGTCTCTGGAAACACCATATATTTT
CASSQDIAVSGNTIYF